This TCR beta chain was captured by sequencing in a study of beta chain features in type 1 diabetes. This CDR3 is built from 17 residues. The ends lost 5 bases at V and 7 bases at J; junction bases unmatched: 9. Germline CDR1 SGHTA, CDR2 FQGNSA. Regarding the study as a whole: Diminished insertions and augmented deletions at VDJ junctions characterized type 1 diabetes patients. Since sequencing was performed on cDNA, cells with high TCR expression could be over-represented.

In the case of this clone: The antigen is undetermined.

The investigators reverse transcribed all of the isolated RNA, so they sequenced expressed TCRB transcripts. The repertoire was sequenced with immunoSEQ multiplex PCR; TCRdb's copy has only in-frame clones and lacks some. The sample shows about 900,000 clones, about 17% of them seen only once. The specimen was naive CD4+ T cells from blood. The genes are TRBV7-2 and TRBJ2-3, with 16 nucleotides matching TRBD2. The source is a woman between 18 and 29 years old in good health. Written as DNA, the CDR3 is TGTGCCAGCAGCCGGCTCCCGGGACTAGCGGGAGGGTATACGCAGTATTTT. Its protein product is CASSRLPGLAGGYTQYF. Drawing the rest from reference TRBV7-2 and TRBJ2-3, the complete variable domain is GAGVSQSPSNKVTEKGKDVELRCDPISGHTALYWYRQSLGQGLEFLIYFQGNSAPDKSGLPSDRFSAERTGGSVSTLTIQRTQQEDSAVYLCASSRLPGLAGGYTQYFGPGTRLTVL.